Reported below is one T cell receptor (beta chain). The clone's antigen remains unknown. No base-level quality is on record; no much larger clone is a single base apart. This sample was taken from a study of OX40 agonist ivuxolimab in advanced cancers. With respect to the entire study: Ivuxolimab, which targeted the costimulatory receptor OX40 (CD134), was an agonistic, fully human IgG2 monoclonal antibody. Intravenous ivuxolimab was administered to patients every 2 weeks at six dose levels: 0.01, 0.1, 0.3, 1.5, 3 and 10 mg/kg. Of the approximately 50 patients in dose escalation, about 19 had hepatocellular carcinoma, some 15 had melanoma, 9 had renal cell carcinoma and 9 had head and neck cancer. In the dose-escalation cohort, roughly 80% of patients were male, and the mean age was approximately 60 years, with a range of about 23 to 90. Prior anti-PD-1, anti-PD-L1 or anti-CTLA-4 therapy was permitted, and approximately 42% of dose-escalation patients had received checkpoint inhibitors. Partial responses were achieved by three dose-escalation patients, of whom one had hepatocellular carcinoma and two had cutaneous melanoma. Peripheral TCRbeta sequencing was intended to test whether TCR sequence diversity was altered and clonal T-cell expansion was caused by ivuxolimab. The monotherapy dose-escalation portion (N ≈ 57 patients) of the phase I ivuxolimab trial is reported in the paper. General study outcomes and caveats: At doses of 0.1 to 3.0 mg/kg, clonal expansion of both CD4+ and CD8+ blood T cells was observed from baseline to week 6. In the 0.1-3.0 mg/kg groups, partial responders had among the lowest normalized peripheral clonal expansion, particularly in CD8+ T cells. Low levels of normalized T-cell clonal expansion were also seen in some nonresponding patients. The antigen specificity of the peripheral T cells that underwent clonal expansion was not determined. On average, CD8+ T cells showed more expanded clones than CD4+ T cells after ivuxolimab.

Per the germline V gene, SGHTA is the CDR1 and FQGNSA is the CDR2. V lost 7 bases and J lost 7 bases, and the count of bases not matched to a germline gene is 14. The CDR3 holds 16 amino acids from the cysteine to the phenylalanine. Only CDR3 DNA remains: 48 bases, in frame from the first base. To sequence the TCRbeta CDR3 region, genomic DNA was isolated from the sorted cells. The immunoSEQ Assay was used for sequencing of TCRbeta CDR3 regions. TCRdb re-hosts the immuneACCESS table, in-frame sequences only. Its copies lack some clones; in the studies checked, an unresolved V gene accounts for under half of them, and the cause for the rest is not known. The sample records 82,000 or so clones, around 90% of which are singletons. Together, the top ten hold 0.95% to 1.3% of the sample. The trial excluded patients who had a history of autoimmune disease or were on systemic immunosuppression. In every dose cohort, peripheral blood was drawn for TCR sequencing at baseline, cycle 4 day 1, and cycle 7 day 1. The samples were drawn from a first-in-human, open-label, multicenter phase I dose-escalation trial of ivuxolimab. Adults with locally advanced or metastatic head and neck squamous cell, hepatocellular, melanoma or renal cell carcinoma were enrolled in the trial. Before TCR sequencing, CD4+ T cells and CD8+ T cells were sorted from peripheral blood as separate populations.

The specimen was CD4+ or CD8+ T cells sorted from blood, collected in a trial of the OX40 agonist ivuxolimab. Here the chain combines TRBV7-2 and TRBJ2-1, and TRBD2 matches 9 of the central bases. The TCR sequence derives from an adult with an advanced solid tumor such as melanoma, head and neck, liver or kidney cancer. The CDR3 in this case is CASTQRGGRVRNEQFF. The nucleotide sequence reads TGTGCCAGCACCCAGCGGGGCGGGAGGGTGAGGAATGAGCAGTTCTTC.